The clone carrying this TCR beta chain was detected a few times. Its target is unknown. The repertoire was sequenced with immunoSEQ multiplex PCR; TCRdb's copy has only in-frame clones and lacks some. Of approximately 50,000 clones in the sample, 65% to 85% are singletons; the top ten hold roughly 0.6%. V was pared by 4 bases and J by 5 bases, with 11 bases between. CDR1 GTSNPN and CDR2 SVGIG come from the germline V gene (reference sequence). The CDR3 has 12 amino acids. This record belongs to a study of OX40 agonist ivuxolimab in advanced cancers. Findings and caveats of the study: Clones of CD4+ and CD8+ blood T cells grew by week 6 at doses of 0.1 to 3.0 mg/kg.

The chain joins TRBV30 to TRBJ1-1; D is perhaps TRBD1 (5 bases). Sequences were derived from CD4+ or CD8+ T cells sorted from blood, sampled in a trial of the OX40 agonist ivuxolimab. The receptor was isolated from an adult with an advanced solid tumor such as melanoma, head and neck, liver or kidney cancer. The CDR3 nucleotides read TGTGCCTGGATGCCTGACAGTACTGAAGCTTTCTTT. Translated, it gives CAWMPDSTEAFF.